The 9 T cell receptor beta chains listed next were all sequenced from one sample in a study of blood T cell repertoires in COVID-19. TCRdb's table, derived via immunoSEQ multiplex PCR, lists solely in-frame clones and lacks some. The sample comprises around 100,000 clones, approximately 84% of which are singletons, and 10% to 15% rests with the top ten. Specimen: peripheral blood. The receptors were sampled from a human donor in a cohort sampled during active or convalescent COVID-19.

The chain links TRBV28 to TRBJ1-2; the match to TRBD1 covers 8 bases. The germline gives CDR1 MDHEN, CDR2 SYDVKM. CDR3 length equals 16 residues. The trim removed 4 bases at V and 2 bases at J, leaving 9 bases unmatched. CDR3: CASSYLLTGANYGYTF. For the CDR3, the DNA is TGTGCCAGCAGTTACCTACTGACAGGGGCCAACTATGGCTACACCTTC.

The sample holds a few counts of this clone. The V call is TRBV7-6, the J call TRBJ2-7; 8 bases align to TRBD1. Germline CDR1 and CDR2: SGHVS and FNYEAQ. This CDR3 has 15 residues. V shed 5 bases, J shed 0 bases, and the junction held 6 bases outside the gene matches. The CDR3 sequence: CASSVRTGSSYEQYF. The CDR3 DNA reads TGTGCCAGCAGCGTGCGGACAGGGAGCTCCTACGAGCAGTACTTC.

The table lists this clone with a few counts. The DNA of the CDR3 is TGTGCCACCAGTGATTTGCAGCGGGGGAACCAACCTTTTTTGGCTTTCTTT. It specifies CATSDLQRGNQPFLAFF. V is TRBV24-1 and J is TRBJ1-1; a weak D match, TRBD1 (5 bases). Trimming took 0 bases from V and 11 from J, leaving 24 bases between them. This CDR3 has 17 amino acids. The germline CDR1 and CDR2 sequences are KGHDR and SFDVKD.

This clone came up a few times. The V and J genes are TRBV19 and TRBJ1-5; D remains unclear. V was trimmed by 1 base and J by 10 bases, leaving 20 bases between them. The V gene's germline CDR1 is LNHDA and CDR2 SQIVND (reference sequence). The CDR3 is 16 residues long. CDR3 sequence: CASSIATITPEDPQHF. The CDR3 nucleotides are TGTGCCAGTAGTATAGCAACCATAACCCCGGAGGATCCCCAGCATTTT.

J is TRBJ1-2 and V is TRBV19; D remains ambiguous. Germline-derived CDR1 and CDR2 are LNHDA and SQIVND (reference sequence). There are 13 residues in the CDR3. V lost 8 bases and J 0 bases, leaving 10 bases between the germline ends. This CDR3 is CASGQPPNYGYTF. DNA for the CDR3: TGTGCCAGTGGGCAGCCCCCTAACTATGGCTACACCTTC.

The chain recombines TRBV5-1 with TRBJ2-7; 7 bases line up with TRBD1. The ends lost 0 bases at V and 6 bases at J; junction bases unmatched: 3. The length of the CDR3 is 13 residues. Germline V gene sequence: CDR1 SGHRS, CDR2 YFSETQ. The CDR3 here is CASSLATGPEQYF. The CDR3 nucleotides are TGCGCCAGCAGCTTGGCGACAGGGCCCGAGCAGTACTTC.

The V gene is TRBV12-3 or TRBV12-4, the J gene TRBJ1-2; 7 nucleotides match TRBD1. V shed 6 bases, J shed 6 bases, and the junction held 4 bases outside the gene matches. The CDR3 covers 12 residues. CDR3 sequence: CASRGGADGYTF. The CDR3 DNA is TGTGCCAGCAGAGGGGGCGCTGATGGCTACACCTTC.

J is TRBJ1-6 and V is TRBV28; maybe TRBD1 (5 bases). Germline values: CDR1 MDHEN, CDR2 SYDVKM. The CDR3 runs 17 residues. Trimming left V 6 bases short and J 6 bases short, with 21 bases between. The CDR3 region is CASRRHGGELTNSPLHF. The CDR3 region has the DNA TGTGCCAGCAGACGGCACGGGGGGGAGTTAACTAATTCACCCCTCCACTTT.

This clone was detected a few times. V and J are TRBV2 and TRBJ1-4, with 8 bases that match TRBD1. The CDR3 is 12 residues long. The V gene end was trimmed by 7 bases and the J gene end by 8 bases; junction bases not matched to a gene: 3. Germline CDR1 SNHLY, CDR2 FYNNEI. The CDR3 loop is CASNDRGEKLFF. CDR3 bases: TGTGCCAGCAATGACAGGGGCGAAAAACTGTTTTTT.